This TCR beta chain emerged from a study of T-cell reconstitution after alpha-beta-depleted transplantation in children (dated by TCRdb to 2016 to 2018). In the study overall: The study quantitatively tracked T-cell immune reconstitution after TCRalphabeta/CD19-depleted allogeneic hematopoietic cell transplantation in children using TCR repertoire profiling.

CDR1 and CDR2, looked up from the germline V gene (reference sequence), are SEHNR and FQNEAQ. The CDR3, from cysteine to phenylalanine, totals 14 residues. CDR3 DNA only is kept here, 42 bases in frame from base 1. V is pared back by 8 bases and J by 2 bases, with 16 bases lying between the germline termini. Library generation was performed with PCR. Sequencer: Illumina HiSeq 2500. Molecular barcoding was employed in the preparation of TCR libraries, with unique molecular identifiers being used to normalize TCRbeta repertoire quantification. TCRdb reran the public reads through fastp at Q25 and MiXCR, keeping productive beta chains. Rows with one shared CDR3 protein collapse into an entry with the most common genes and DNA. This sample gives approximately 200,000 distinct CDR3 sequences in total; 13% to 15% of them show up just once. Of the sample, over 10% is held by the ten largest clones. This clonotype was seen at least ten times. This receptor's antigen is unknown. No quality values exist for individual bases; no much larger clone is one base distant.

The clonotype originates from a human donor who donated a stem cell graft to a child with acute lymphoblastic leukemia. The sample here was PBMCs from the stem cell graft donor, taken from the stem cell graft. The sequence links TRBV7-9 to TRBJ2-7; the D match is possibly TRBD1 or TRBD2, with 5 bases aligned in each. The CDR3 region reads CASGVGGGPYEQYF. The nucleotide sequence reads TGTGCCAGCGGAGTTGGGGGTGGACCCTACGAGCAGTACTTC.